The T cell receptor beta chain under discussion was sequenced for a study of response to subunit inactivated influenza vaccine. V dropped 7 bases and J dropped 3 bases, with 11 bases sitting between them. This CDR3 region has 14 residues. The V gene's germline CDR1 is SGHRS and CDR2 YFSETQ. TCRdb re-analysed the RT-PCR reads in MiXCR, keeping a single row per CDR3 protein. In the table there are 500,000 or so distinct CDR3 sequences, 10% to 11% of which are singletons. The receptor was isolated from a man in his fifties who received an inactivated influenza vaccine. The genes are TRBV5-1 and TRBJ2-6; D remains unclear. The specimen was PBMCs from blood, collected 45 days after vaccination. DNA for the CDR3: TGCGCCAGCGGTGGCCGAAGTGGGGCCAACGTCCTGACTTTC. Residues: CASGGRSGANVLTF.